The 25 T cell receptor beta chains below were found in one sample sequenced in a study of technical replicates of blood from four donors. Data came from immunoSEQ multiplex PCR; TCRdb stores just in-frame clones and leaves some out. The data contain 80,000 to 100,000 clones, nearly 97% of them singletons. The sample comprised T cells isolated from PBMCs. The source is a human donor in good health.

The chain employs TRBV13 and TRBJ2-4; 12 bases map to TRBD2. Germline V CDR1 and CDR2: PRHDT, FYEKMQ (reference sequence). The CDR3 extends over 15 amino acids. Trimming removed 1 base from V and 7 bases from J; junction bases left unmatched: 2. DNA for the CDR3: TGTGCCAGCAGCTTAGTCCTAGCGGGAGGGAACATTCAGTACTTC. Translated, it gives CASSLVLAGGNIQYF.

This chain links TRBV6-4 with TRBJ2-3, with 13 positions matching TRBD2. The CDR3 covers 15 residues. Trimming took 5 bases from V and 7 from J; bases not matched to a gene: 6. Germline values: CDR1 MRHNA, CDR2 SNTAGT. CDR3 amino acids: CASSQLAGGEYTQYF. For the CDR3, the DNA is TGTGCCAGCAGTCAACTAGCGGGAGGGGAGTATACGCAGTATTTT.

The chain carries TRBV7-9 and TRBJ2-7, with D possibly being TRBD1 (6 bases). Germline loops: CDR1 SEHNR, CDR2 FQNEAQ (reference sequence). The CDR3 extends over 13 amino acids. Trimming removed 3 bases at V and 3 bases at J, with 9 bases between. The CDR3, as DNA: TGTGCCAGCAGCTTCACGACAGGCTACGAGCAGTACTTC. Translation gives CASSFTTGYEQYF.

The rearrangement joins TRBV5-6 to TRBJ1-2; 11 nucleotides agree with TRBD1. Unmatched junction bases numbered 9, after V lost 4 bases and J lost 7 bases. The CDR3 length is 15 residues. Germline V gene data show CDR1 as SGHDT and CDR2 as YYEEEE. The CDR3 loop reads CASSQIGQGARGYTF. In DNA, the CDR3 is TGTGCCAGCAGCCAAATCGGACAGGGGGCGCGTGGCTACACCTTC.

The chain links TRBV5-8 to TRBJ1-6, with TRBD1 as a possible D gene (6 bases). The V and J ends lost 1 base and 4 bases respectively, with 15 bases between them. CDR1 is SGHTS and CDR2 is YDEGEE in the germline V gene. The CDR3 runs 17 residues. CDR3 loop: CASSLFPGTNYNSPLHF. Written as DNA, the CDR3 is TGTGCCAGCAGCTTGTTCCCTGGGACAAATTATAATTCACCCCTCCACTTT.

J is TRBJ1-1 and V is TRBV10-3; 10 bases line up with TRBD1. Per the germline V gene, CDR1 is ENHRY and CDR2 is SYGVKD. CDR3 length equals 13 residues. Germline trimming cut 7 bases from V and 5 bases from J; bases unmatched to any gene: 4. This CDR3 is CAIKPDRGTEAFF. CDR3 DNA sequence: TGTGCCATCAAACCGGACAGGGGGACTGAAGCTTTCTTT.

The chain combines TRBV4-1 with TRBJ2-1; 13 bases fit TRBD2. Germline V gene data show CDR1 as MGHRA and CDR2 as YSYEKL. V was clipped by 5 bases and J by 10 bases; unmatched bases: 5. The CDR3 length is 14 residues. The CDR3 loop is CASSTSGRAGEQFF. As DNA, the CDR3 is TGCGCCAGCAGCACTAGCGGGAGGGCCGGAGAGCAGTTCTTC.

The rearrangement joins TRBV10-3 to TRBJ2-1; 9 bases agree with TRBD1. Germline lookup yields CDR1 ENHRY and CDR2 SYGVKD. The CDR3 is 18 residues long. Trimming removed 7 bases from V and 1 base from J; junction bases left unmatched: 14. CDR3 in amino acids: CAIKPGTGTTRSYNEQFF. The CDR3 DNA reads as TGTGCCATCAAACCCGGGACAGGGACTACGCGTTCCTACAATGAGCAGTTCTTC.

This chain joins TRBV30 and TRBJ1-4; possible D gene TRBD1, 5 bases. This CDR3 has 13 amino acids. Trimming pared 0 bases from V and 7 bases from J, leaving 9 bases between. Per germline, CDR1 GTSNPN and CDR2 SVGIG (reference sequence). CDR3 nucleotide sequence: TGTGCCTGGAGTGTGGGGGGGATTGAAAAACTGTTTTTT. Protein product: CAWSVGGIEKLFF. Filled out from reference TRBV30 and TRBJ1-4, the complete variable domain reads SQTIHQWPATLVQPVGSPLSLECTVEGTSNPNLYWYRQAAGRGLQLLFYSVGIGQISSEVPQNLSASRPQDRQFILSSKKLLLSDSGFYLCAWSVGGIEKLFFGSGTQLSVL.

The J gene is TRBJ2-1, the V gene TRBV27, with a possible D match to TRBD1 (6 bases). Germline V lookup: CDR1 MNHEY, CDR2 SMNVEV (reference sequence). The CDR3 loop spans 17 amino acids. Trimming removed 4 bases at V and 4 bases at J, with 20 bases between. This CDR3 is CASSSGHLTLNYNEQFF. The CDR3 DNA sequence: TGTGCCAGCAGTTCGGGACACCTCACACTCAATTACAATGAGCAGTTCTTC.

The rearrangement uses TRBV7-8 and TRBJ2-7, with D maybe TRBD2 (6 bases). The CDR3 contains 14 residues. With 3 bases removed from V and 5 bases from J, the gap between germline ends came to 14 bases. The germline V gene has CDR1 SGHVS and CDR2 FQNEAQ. The CDR3 region has the DNA TGTGCCAGCAGCTTTGGGGCGGGGAGAGACGAGCAGTACTTC. This gives the protein CASSFGAGRDEQYF.

This sequence joins TRBV7-6 and TRBJ2-1, with TRBD2 matching over 10 bases. The V segment lost 4 bases and the J segment 6 bases; nucleotides outside the gene matches: 6. In germline, CDR1 is SGHVS, CDR2 FNYEAQ. The CDR3 is 15 residues long. CDR3 loop: CASSSQRGGLNEQFF. Here the CDR3 DNA reads TGTGCCAGCAGCTCCCAGCGGGGGGGCCTCAATGAGCAGTTCTTC.

The chain links TRBV29-1 to TRBJ1-2; D is unclear. Germline V gives CDR1 SQVTM, CDR2 ANQGSEA. Trimming shortened V by 5 bases and J by 4 bases, and 11 bases separated the two germline ends. There are 12 residues in the CDR3. The CDR3 nucleotides are TGCAGCGTTAACGGGGTACCCTATGGCTACACCTTC. Its protein is CSVNGVPYGYTF.

In DNA form, the CDR3 reads TGCGCCAGCAGCCTGGGACTAGCGGGGGGATACGAGCAGTTCTTC. It codes for CASSLGLAGGYEQFF. The chain recombines TRBV5-1 with TRBJ2-1; 15 positions match TRBD2. The CDR3 length is 15 residues. V trimming: 4 bases; J trimming: 10 bases; junction bases outside the gene matches: 6. CDR1 and CDR2 from the germline V gene are SGHRS and YFSETQ.

The CDR3 loop is CASSVEGIGNTEAFF. DNA for the CDR3: TGTGCCAGCAGCGTAGAGGGGATTGGGAACACTGAAGCTTTCTTT. The rearrangement joins TRBV9 to TRBJ1-1, with D possibly matching TRBD1 (5 bases). Germline V gives CDR1 SGDLS, CDR2 YYNGEE. Trimming cost V 0 bases and J 1 base, with 10 bases left between them. This CDR3 comprises 15 residues.

This clone was counted a single time. J is TRBJ2-7 and V is TRBV5-4; 9 bases line up with TRBD1. In germline, CDR1 is SGHNT, CDR2 YYREEE (reference sequence). The V segment lost 3 bases and the J segment 5 bases; nucleotides outside the gene matches: 12. The CDR3 totals 16 residues. The CDR3, as DNA: TGTGCCAGCAGCTATGGTGGAGGGGACAGGGACCACGAGCAGTACTTC. Translating it yields CASSYGGGDRDHEQYF.

The chain employs TRBV10-3 and TRBJ2-1, with TRBD2 matching over 9 bases. Losses at the gene ends were 2 bases for V and 6 bases for J; bases not matched to a gene: 5. Germline CDR1 is ENHRY and CDR2 is SYGVKD. The CDR3 extends over 15 amino acids. CDR3 DNA sequence: TGTGCCATCAGTGAGATAGGTAGCGGGAGCAATGAGCAGTTCTTC. Translating gives CAISEIGSGSNEQFF.

The chain joins TRBV6-6 to TRBJ2-1; 9 bases map to TRBD2. Germline V lookup: CDR1 MNHNY, CDR2 SVGAGI (reference sequence). J was trimmed by 2 bases and V by 8 bases; bases with no gene match: 7. The CDR3 has 15 amino acids. The CDR3 bases are TGTGCCAGCGCTGGGGGCGGGAGGGCCTACAATGAGCAGTTCTTC. Protein product: CASAGGGRAYNEQFF.

The DNA for the CDR3 is TGTGCCAGCAGTTACATGGACAGGGTGCACACCGGGGAGCTGTTTTTT. This codes for CASSYMDRVHTGELFF. The rearrangement links TRBV6-5 to TRBJ2-2; TRBD1 aligns across 8 bases. Germline assignment: CDR1 MNHEY and CDR2 SVGAGI. The trim removed 2 bases at V and 3 bases at J, leaving 5 bases unmatched. The CDR3 loop spans 16 amino acids.

The J gene is TRBJ2-7, the V gene TRBV6-5; TRBD1 agrees at 9 bases. This CDR3 is built from 15 residues. V lost 6 bases, J lost 0 bases, and 6 bases stayed unmatched. CDR1 and CDR2 (germline): MNHEY, SVGAGI. The CDR3 bases are TGTGCCAGCAGCCCGTGGGGACAGGGCTCCTACGAGCAGTACTTC. This codes for CASSPWGQGSYEQYF.

This chain joins TRBV2 and TRBJ1-1, with D unclear. In germline, CDR1 is SNHLY, CDR2 FYNNEI. The CDR3 consists of 13 residues. V was clipped by 2 bases and J by 3 bases, with 7 bases between them. The CDR3 DNA follows: TGTGCCAGCAGTGAACTGTCCTACACTGAAGCTTTCTTT. This codes for CASSELSYTEAFF.

J is TRBJ2-7 and V is TRBV20-1, with unresolved D. The germline V and J ends were trimmed by 0 bases and 8 bases, with 8 bases remaining between them. There are 11 residues in the CDR3. Per the germline V gene, CDR1 is DFQATT and CDR2 is SNEGSKA (reference sequence). The CDR3 DNA reads TGCAGTGCTAGAGACCGGGTAAAGCAGTACTTC. Encoded protein: CSARDRVKQYF.

The rearrangement uses TRBV13 and TRBJ2-4; 16 nucleotides agree with TRBD2. CDR3 size: 20 residues. With 3 bases clipped from V and 0 bases from J, the junction kept 8 bases outside the gene matches. Germline V gene data show CDR1 as PRHDT and CDR2 as FYEKMQ (reference sequence). CDR3 nucleotide sequence: TGTGCCAGCAGCTTTGGGTCGGGACTAGCGGGGGGGCGAGCCAAAAACATTCAGTACTTC. Amino acids: CASSFGSGLAGGRAKNIQYF.

This chain links TRBV29-1 with TRBJ1-5; TRBD1 might be the D (5 bases). The CDR3 length is 13 residues. V was trimmed by 5 bases and J by 3 bases, leaving 11 bases between them. Germline V gene lookup returns CDR1 SQVTM and CDR2 ANQGSEA. The CDR3 spells CSVKTEINQPQHF. In DNA, the CDR3 is TGCAGCGTTAAGACAGAGATCAATCAGCCCCAGCATTTT.

V gene TRBV19 combines with J gene TRBJ2-3; 9 bases match TRBD1. The CDR3 sequence is 19 residues long. Germline CDR1 and CDR2: LNHDA and SQIVND (reference sequence). Trimming removed 5 bases from V and 3 bases from J; junction bases left unmatched: 18. The CDR3 spells CASSFPGTGSGLSTDTQYF. The CDR3 DNA follows: TGTGCCAGTAGTTTCCCTGGGACAGGGAGTGGGCTATCGACAGATACGCAGTATTTT.